These 22 T cell receptor beta chains share one sample of origin, sequenced in a study of tumor-infiltrating lymphocytes in primary liver carcinoma. Blood RNA originated from unsorted whole blood, with germline DNA additionally extracted. The template, about 540 ng total RNA, yielded TCR beta cDNA made with a constant-region primer. What produced the TCR beta libraries was three nested multiplex PCR rounds using slightly modified ARM-PCR. The first two PCR rounds used TRBV1-TRBV30 forward primers with a C-beta reverse primer, about 10 cycles each. From the multiplex PCR reads, TCRdb called clonotypes with MiXCR, one entry per CDR3 protein. The repertoire holds some 190,000 distinct CDR3 sequences, with roughly three fifths as singletons. What was sequenced was peripheral blood. The origin of the receptors is a man aged 40-49 years with primary liver carcinoma and hepatitis B virus infection.

This clonotype was seen ten or more times. CDR3 residues: CASSPRVSGGNEQFF. CDR3 coding DNA: TGTGCCAGCAGCCCTCGGGTCAGTGGGGGCAATGAGCAGTTCTTC. The genes are TRBV11-2 and TRBJ2-1; D could derive from TRBD1 or TRBD2 (5 bases each). V was pared by 5 bases and J by 6 bases, with 17 bases between. Germline V gene sequence: CDR1 SGHAT, CDR2 FQNNGV. The CDR3 totals 15 residues.

This clonotype has only one observation. One end of the junction fails to match germline, which may point to a read error. This chain uses TRBV10-1 with TRBJ2-4, with D hard to call. The CDR3 has 15 amino acids. Looked up from germline, CDR1 is WNHNN and CDR2 is SYGVQD (reference sequence). For the CDR3, the DNA is TGCACCAGCAGTGAGGCCTTGGGCATCGAAAACATTCAGTACTTC. Its translation is CTSSEALGIENIQYF.

This clonotype was picked up a small number of times. The rearrangement uses TRBV4-1 and TRBJ2-7; D unclear. Germline loops: CDR1 MGHRA, CDR2 YSYEKL. V shed 1 base and J shed 2 bases, with 12 bases lying between them. The CDR3 contains 15 residues. The CDR3 nucleotides read TGCGCCAGCAGCCAAGCCCAGACACAGCCCTACGAGCAGTACTTC. Its translation: CASSQAQTQPYEQYF.

V and J are TRBV4-1 and TRBJ1-1; D is undetermined. Per germline, CDR1 MGHRA and CDR2 YSYEKL. The CDR3 runs 13 residues. The ends were cut back, 2 bases at V and 4 bases at J, with 8 bases in the middle. The chain's CDR3 is CASSQRLATEAFF. In DNA form, the CDR3 reads TGCGCCAGCAGCCAACGACTGGCCACTGAAGCTTTCTTT.

This clonotype was picked up many times. The rearrangement links TRBV11-2 to TRBJ2-7; TRBD2 might be the D (5 bases). The CDR3 totals 18 residues. Germline values: CDR1 SGHAT, CDR2 FQNNGV. The V end lost 1 base, the J end lost 0 bases, and 19 bases lay between the germline ends. The CDR3 nucleotides are TGTGCCAGCAGCTTAGCCGAGTTCCCGGACTCGAGCTCCTACGAGCAGTACTTC. Translating gives CASSLAEFPDSSSYEQYF.

The chain joins TRBV12-3 or TRBV12-4 to TRBJ2-7; 11 nucleotides line up with TRBD2. J lost 8 bases, V lost 2 bases, and 5 bases had no gene match. The CDR3 contains 14 residues. In DNA form, the CDR3 reads TGTGCCAGCAGTTTAACTAGCGGGAGAGGCCAGCAGTACTTC. The encoded protein is CASSLTSGRGQQYF.

This clonotype was seen a few times. The rearrangement uses TRBV10-2 and TRBJ1-5; 8 bases are a match to TRBD1. Germline values: CDR1 WSHSY, CDR2 SAAADI. The CDR3 covers 14 residues. V shed 2 bases, J shed 6 bases, and the junction held 3 bases outside the gene matches. The CDR3 coding sequence is TGCGCCAGCAGTGAGGGACAGGGAGGTCAGCCCCAGCATTTT. Translation gives CASSEGQGGQPQHF.

The genes are TRBV28 and TRBJ2-3; 9 positions agree with TRBD1. The germline V gene encodes CDR1 MDHEN and CDR2 SYDVKM. Losses at the gene ends were 5 bases for V and 7 bases for J; bases not matched to a gene: 13. The CDR3 is 16 residues long. The CDR3 loop is CASSLSSRDRVNTQYF. The CDR3 DNA follows: TGTGCCAGCAGTCTCTCTAGCCGGGACAGGGTCAATACGCAGTATTTT.

About this clonotype: Its ends do not fully match the called genes, so a read error is possible. The rearrangement joins TRBV14 to TRBJ2-2; D tentatively fits TRBD1 or TRBD2 (5 bases each). The V gene's germline CDR1 is SGHDN and CDR2 FVKESK. The length of the CDR3 is 14 residues. The CDR3 reads CASSPTVFTGELLF. The CDR3 nucleotides are TGTGCCAGCAGTCCGACAGTTTTCACCGGGGAGCTGCTTTTT.

In its sample, this clonotype was seen once. The genes are TRBV6-6 and TRBJ1-2, with a possible D match to TRBD1 (5 bases). The germline V and J ends were trimmed by 4 bases and 7 bases, with 19 bases remaining between them. Germline CDR1 and CDR2: MNHNY and SVGAGI (reference sequence). The CDR3 has 15 amino acids. This CDR3 is CASSSALRQSSGYTF. The DNA for the CDR3 is TGTGCCAGCAGTTCCGCCCTTAGACAGTCCTCTGGCTACACCTTC.

The table lists this clonotype with a few counts. The rearrangement joins TRBV6-5 to TRBJ2-1; 11 bases align to TRBD2. J was trimmed by 8 bases and V by 5 bases; bases with no gene match: 11. Germline-derived CDR1 and CDR2 are MNHEY and SVGAGI. The CDR3 totals 16 residues. The CDR3 bases are TGTGCCAGCAGTCAACATCTAGCGGGAGGTGGAGATGAGCAGTTCTTC. Translation: CASSQHLAGGGDEQFF.

A word on this clonotype: One junction end disagrees with the germline gene, perhaps due to a read error. This chain uses TRBV6-5 with TRBJ2-7, with 10 bases that match TRBD1. Germline V gives CDR1 MNHEY, CDR2 SVGAGI. The CDR3 covers 14 residues. The CDR3 here is CVSSLGQGSDEQYF. The CDR3 DNA sequence: TGTGTCAGCAGTTTGGGACAGGGGTCCGACGAGCAGTACTTC.

With respect to this clonotype: At one boundary the junction diverges from the germline segment, which might be a read error. The chain joins TRBV11-2 to TRBJ2-7; D not certain. CDR1 SGHAT and CDR2 FQNNGV come from the germline V gene. The CDR3 totals 13 residues. CDR3: CASSLTDGAYEQF. The CDR3, as DNA: TGTGCCAGCAGCTTAACCGACGGAGCCTACGAGCAGTTC.

This clonotype was seen more than once but under ten times. A read error may account for a junction end that differs from germline. The chain recombines TRBV5-5 with TRBJ2-1; D unclear. The CDR3 spans 12 residues. CDR1 and CDR2 (germline): SGHKS, YYEKEE (reference sequence). CDR3 sequence: CASRLVGSEQFF. CDR3 coding DNA: TGTGCCAGCAGATTGGTAGGATCTGAGCAGTTCTTC. The full variable domain, in which reference TRBV5-5 and TRBJ2-1 provide the parts outside the CDR3, is DAGVTQSPTHLIKTRGQQVTLRCSPISGHKSVSWYQQVLGQGPQFIFQYYEKEERGRGNFPDRFSARQFPNYSSELNVNALLLGDSALYLCASRLVGSEQFFGPGTRLTVL.

The J gene is TRBJ2-7, the V gene TRBV4-2, with 8 bases that match TRBD1. After removal of 7 bases from V and 4 bases from J, the junction contained 12 bases not matched to a gene. The CDR3 is 15 residues long. Germline assignment: CDR1 LGHNA and CDR2 YNFKEQ. The CDR3 reads CASKRSQGQGYEQYF. DNA for the CDR3: TGTGCCAGCAAAAGGAGCCAAGGACAGGGTTACGAGCAGTACTTC.

In regard to this clonotype: The conserved phenylalanine or tryptophan normally closing the CDR3 is absent here, so this likely arose from a read error. V usage is TRBV10-2 and J usage is TRBJ1-3; D ambiguous. Germline assignment: CDR1 WSHSY and CDR2 SAAADI. The length of the CDR3 is 15 residues. The CDR3, as DNA: TGCGCCAGCAGTGGAAGGCCAGATGCTGGAAGCACCATATATATT. Translated, it gives CASSGRPDAGSTIYI.

Details on this clonotype: Compared with germline, one end of the junction differs, possibly owing to a read error. The chain uses TRBV7-9 and TRBJ2-7; D remains ambiguous. This CDR3 has 12 residues. Germline V CDR1 and CDR2: SEHNR, FQNEAQ (reference sequence). As DNA, the CDR3 is TGTACCAGCAGCTCTGACGAGTACGAGCAGTACTTC. As protein: CTSSSDEYEQYF.

About this clonotype itself: Germline is not matched at one junction end, which may reflect a read error. This chain joins TRBV5-1 and TRBJ2-6; perhaps TRBD1 as D (6 bases). This CDR3 comprises 16 residues. Germline V gene data show CDR1 as SGHRS and CDR2 as YFSETQ. The CDR3 nucleotides read TGCGCCAGCAGCTCCCCACAGGGTGCCGGGGCCAAGGTCCTGACTTTC. Protein: CASSSPQGAGAKVLTF.

Comment on this clonotype: The junction does not match germline at one end; this may be a read error. The V call is TRBV11-2, the J call TRBJ2-7; perhaps TRBD1 as D (6 bases). Germline CDR1 SGHAT, CDR2 FQNNGV. The CDR3 consists of 17 residues. The CDR3 loop is CASSSRGLARMDYELYF. The DNA of the CDR3 is TGTGCCAGCAGCTCCAGGGGCCTTGCCCGGATGGATTACGAGCTGTACTTC.

This clonotype showed up just once. One junction end disagrees with the germline gene, perhaps due to a read error. This rearrangement joins TRBV29-1 to TRBJ2-4; 9 nucleotides match TRBD2. The germline V gene encodes CDR1 SQVTM and CDR2 ANQGSEA. CDR3 size: 13 residues. CDR3 loop: CSVPGLAENIKYF. The CDR3 nucleotides are TGTAGCGTCCCGGGACTAGCTGAAAACATTAAGTACTTC.

The J gene is TRBJ1-5, the V gene TRBV4-1; perhaps TRBD1 as D (5 bases). The CDR3 has 15 amino acids. CDR1 MGHRA and CDR2 YSYEKL come from the germline V gene. V was cut by 2 bases and J by 4 bases, with 12 bases left in between. CDR3 sequence: CASSQSGTENQPQHF. CDR3 bases: TGCGCCAGCAGCCAAAGCGGGACGGAAAATCAGCCCCAGCATTTT.

To note about this clonotype: Its ends do not fully match the called genes, so a read error is possible. The V call is TRBV6-5, the J call TRBJ1-2; no clear D. The CDR3 extends over 13 amino acids. Per the germline V gene, CDR1 is MNHEY and CDR2 is SVGAGI. This chain's CDR3 is CANSSRAAGGYTF. The CDR3 DNA sequence: TGTGCCAACAGTTCCCGTGCGGCCGGAGGCTACACCTTC.